The next 17 T cell receptor beta chains were all read from a single sample in a study of blood T cell repertoires in COVID-19. The protocol was immunoSEQ multiplex PCR, while the TCRdb copy is restricted to in-frame clones and leaves out a portion. The profile shows roughly 200,000 clones, around 84% of them singletons. The source material was peripheral blood. All receptors come from a human donor in a cohort sampled during active COVID-19.

V is TRBV14 and J is TRBJ2-1; TRBD2 matches at 9 bases. The V gene end was trimmed by 5 bases and the J gene end by 3 bases; junction bases not matched to a gene: 5. CDR3 length: 15 residues. The germline V gene encodes CDR1 SGHDN and CDR2 FVKESK. The CDR3 bases are TGTGCCAGCAGCTCGCTAGCGGGAAGCTACAATGAGCAGTTCTTC. Translated, it gives CASSSLAGSYNEQFF.

V is TRBV6-5 and J is TRBJ2-5, with a tentative D call TRBD2 (5 bases). The CDR3 runs 13 residues. Germline V gene lookup returns CDR1 MNHEY and CDR2 SVGAGI. Trimming shortened V by 7 bases and J by 1 base, and 10 bases separated the two germline ends. The CDR3 sequence is CASMRRAQETQYF. The CDR3 DNA reads as TGTGCCAGCATGAGGCGGGCCCAAGAGACCCAGTACTTC.

The sample holds a few counts of this clone. The CDR3 is CASSIARGQGVAFF. CDR3 in DNA: TGTGCCAGTAGTATAGCGAGGGGACAGGGCGTTGCTTTCTTT. The chain links TRBV19 to TRBJ1-1, with 9 positions matching TRBD1. CDR1 is LNHDA and CDR2 is SQIVND in the germline V gene (reference sequence). The CDR3 runs to 14 residues. V lost 1 base and J lost 11; bases outside the gene matches: 8. The entire variable domain, with the rest obtained from reference TRBV19 and TRBJ1-1, is as follows: DGGITQSPKYLFRKEGQNVTLSCEQNLNHDAMYWYRQDPGQGLRLIYYSQIVNDFQKGDIAEGYSVSREKKESFPLTVTSAQKNPTAFYLCASSIARGQGVAFFGQGTRLTVV.

V and J are TRBV5-1 and TRBJ2-1; 7 nucleotides match TRBD2. Germline V gene sequence: CDR1 SGHRS, CDR2 YFSETQ. The CDR3 consists of 13 residues. J was trimmed by 9 bases and V by 0 bases; bases with no gene match: 3. DNA for the CDR3: TGCGCCAGCAGCTTGGAACTAGCGAGTGAGCAGTTCTTC. Translating gives CASSLELASEQFF.

The chain joins TRBV2 to TRBJ1-2, with D possibly matching TRBD1 (5 bases). CDR1 and CDR2 (germline): SNHLY, FYNNEI. V was shortened by 6 bases and J by 5 bases, with 16 bases between the two germline ends. CDR3 length: 14 residues. The CDR3 region is CASSVGGTSYGYTF. In DNA form, the CDR3 reads TGTGCCAGCAGCGTGGGGGGGACGTCGTATGGCTACACCTTC.

The genes are TRBV5-4 and TRBJ2-7; D not certain. The CDR3 spans 13 residues. The V and J ends lost 0 bases and 2 bases respectively, with 6 bases between them. CDR1 is SGHNT and CDR2 is YYREEE in the germline V gene (reference sequence). The CDR3 DNA sequence: TGTGCCAGCAGCTTGGACAGTCCCTACGAGCAGTACTTC. Translating gives CASSLDSPYEQYF.

The chain couples TRBV2 to TRBJ2-3, with 9 nucleotides matching TRBD2. Germline CDR1 reads SNHLY; CDR2 reads FYNNEI. The CDR3 is 14 residues long. V was pared by 8 bases and J by 4 bases, with 7 bases of the junction left unmatched. CDR3 loop: CASWASGIADTQYF. DNA for the CDR3: TGTGCCAGCTGGGCTAGCGGGATTGCAGATACGCAGTATTTT. Supplemented by reference TRBV2 and TRBJ2-3, the full variable domain reads EPEVTQTPSHQVTQMGQEVILRCVPISNHLYFYWYRQILGQKVEFLVSFYNNEISEKSEIFDDQFSVERPDGSNFTLKIRSTKLEDSAMYFCASWASGIADTQYFGPGTRLTVL.

The genes are TRBV27 and TRBJ1-1, with 9 bases that match TRBD1. In germline, CDR1 is MNHEY, CDR2 SMNVEV (reference sequence). The CDR3 contains 15 residues. V lost 4 bases, J lost 2 bases, and 5 bases stayed unmatched. CDR3 nucleotide sequence: TGTGCCAGCAGTTCGACAGGGGGAAAAAACACTGAAGCTTTCTTT. It translates to CASSSTGGKNTEAFF.

This clone was recorded once. The CDR3 DNA reads as TGTGCCAGCAGCTTAGATCGGTCCTTCTCCTTAGGCTACACCTTC. Translation: CASSLDRSFSLGYTF. V is TRBV11-2 and J is TRBJ1-2; D not certain. Trimming cost V 0 bases and J 8 bases, with 16 bases left between them. CDR1 and CDR2 (germline): SGHAT, FQNNGV. The CDR3 sequence is 15 residues long.

This rearrangement joins TRBV21-1 to TRBJ1-3. TRBV21-1 is marked as a pseudogene. This CDR3 has 20 residues. The CDR3 protein is CASSKDLPLRGNSSGNTIYF. Here the CDR3 DNA reads TGTGCCAGCAGCAAAGATCTCCCCCTACGGGGAAATAGCTCTGGAAACACCATATATTTT.

The V gene is TRBV19, the J gene TRBJ1-5; 7 nucleotides agree with TRBD1. V was pared by 5 bases and J by 6 bases, with 10 bases of the junction left unmatched. Germline loops: CDR1 LNHDA, CDR2 SQIVND (reference sequence). This CDR3 region has 15 residues. DNA of the CDR3: TGTGCCAGTAGTCACCCGCCCAGGGACAGTCAGCCCCAGCATTTT. It is translated as CASSHPPRDSQPQHF.

The chain carries TRBV2 and TRBJ2-3; 10 nucleotides align to TRBD2. V lost 6 bases to trimming and J lost 2 bases; unmatched junction nucleotides: 2. The CDR3 consists of 14 residues. Germline V lookup: CDR1 SNHLY, CDR2 FYNNEI. The CDR3 is CASRLAGHTDTQYF. CDR3 bases: TGTGCCAGCAGACTAGCGGGGCACACAGATACGCAGTATTTT.

V is TRBV10-3 and J is TRBJ2-7; 7 bases fit TRBD1. There are 14 residues in the CDR3. The V segment lost 3 bases and the J segment 2 bases; nucleotides outside the gene matches: 4. From germline, CDR1 is ENHRY and CDR2 SYGVKD. CDR3 loop: CAISDGQGAYEQYF. For the CDR3, the DNA is TGTGCCATCAGTGATGGGCAGGGGGCCTACGAGCAGTACTTC.

The chain has TRBV28 and TRBJ1-6; 8 nucleotides match TRBD1. The V segment lost 2 bases and the J segment 10 bases; nucleotides outside the gene matches: 7. The CDR3 covers 15 residues. Germline CDR1 is MDHEN and CDR2 is SYDVKM. DNA of the CDR3: TGTGCCAGCAGTTTAGACAGGGGAGTCGTATCACCCCTCCACTTT. It encodes CASSLDRGVVSPLHF. Full variable domain (rest looked up from reference TRBV28 and TRBJ1-6): DVKVTQSSRYLVKRTGEKVFLECVQDMDHENMFWYRQDPGLGLRLIYFSYDVKMKEKGDIPEGYSVSREKKERFSLILESASTNQTSMYLCASSLDRGVVSPLHFGNGTRLTVT.

This chain connects TRBV9 to TRBJ2-1, with 8 bases lining up with TRBD1. The CDR3 is 15 residues long. The germline gives CDR1 SGDLS, CDR2 YYNGEE. V trimming: 4 bases; J trimming: 4 bases; junction bases outside the gene matches: 7. Here the CDR3 DNA reads TGTGCCAGCAGCCTTTCCGGGACAGGTTACAATGAGCAGTTCTTC. It is translated as CASSLSGTGYNEQFF.

The V gene is TRBV6-1, the J gene TRBJ1-6; no firm D call. The V and J ends lost 1 base and 7 bases respectively, with 11 bases between them. Germline-derived CDR1 and CDR2 are MNHNS and SASEGT. This CDR3 is built from 15 residues. As DNA, the CDR3 is TGTGCCAGCAGTGAAGTAACCCCCGGGAATTCACCCCTCCACTTT. Residues: CASSEVTPGNSPLHF.

This clone appeared a few times. The chain uses TRBV11-2 and TRBJ1-3; D is undetermined. The CDR3 runs 15 residues. Trimming stripped 1 base from V and 4 bases from J, with 11 bases between. The germline V gene has CDR1 SGHAT and CDR2 FQNNGV. This CDR3 reads CASSLGEARGNTIYF. The DNA for the CDR3 is TGTGCCAGCAGCTTAGGAGAGGCGAGAGGAAACACCATATATTTT.